The present TCR beta chain was sequenced within a study of metastatic and nonmetastatic thyroid tumors. Study as a whole: Patients with malignant and benign thyroid disease provided blood and tumor or nodule tissue, whose repertoires were compared. General study points: Across blood and tumor, TCR beta diversity in malignant thyroid tumors was reportedly significantly higher than in benign nodules.

Every patient was untreated before thyroid surgery. Concerning this clone itself: Antigen: not known.

Under the authors' procedure: Across clinicopathological groups, CDR3 differences served as the basis for building a distant-metastasis classifier for papillary thyroid cancer. TCRdb re-called clones via MiXCR from the PCR reads. The V and J calls here are based on TCRdb, not the publication. The repertoire holds 50,000 or so clones, with approximately 26% as singletons. V lost 3 bases to trimming and J lost 5 bases, with 11 bases between them. The CDR3 runs 13 residues. Germline V CDR1 and CDR2: MDHEN, SYDVKM. The TCR originated in a male donor with papillary thyroid cancer or a benign thyroid nodule (not recorded which). Some clones in this sample may be carry-over from other donors' samples. The chain is built from TRBV28 and TRBJ2-7; TRBD1 or TRBD2 may be the D gene (5 bases each). The source material was blood. The CDR3 nucleotides are TGTGCCAGCAGTTTTGGGGGTCCCAACGAGCAGTACTTC. Its translation: CASSFGGPNEQYF.